The 6 T cell receptor beta chains in this list originate from one sample, sequenced in a study of T cell changes during pregnancy in multiple sclerosis. Method: immunoSEQ multiplex PCR; TCRdb's copy keeps in-frame clones and lacks some. This sample has 55,000 to 95,000 clones, with about 92% found just once. The sequencing used peripheral blood, collected in the second trimester of pregnancy. These receptors were taken from a female donor in good health, enrolled as a control in a pregnancy study.

The rearrangement links TRBV5-8 to TRBJ1-4, with D perhaps TRBD1 (6 bases). Trimming stripped 4 bases from V and 7 bases from J, with 8 bases between. Germline CDR1 SGHTS, CDR2 YDEGEE. The CDR3 is made up of 12 amino acids. Here the CDR3 DNA reads TGTGCCAGCAGCCGAGGGGGTGAAAAACTGTTTTTT. Encoded protein: CASSRGGEKLFF.

This clone has a single count. The genes are TRBV7-2 and TRBJ1-6; D may be TRBD1 (6 bases). Germline V gene lookup returns CDR1 SGHTA and CDR2 FQGNSA. CDR3 length: 15 amino acids. The V and J ends lost 3 bases and 7 bases respectively, with 13 bases between them. The CDR3 loop reads CASSFRDTGNSPLHF. CDR3 in DNA: TGTGCCAGCAGCTTCCGGGACACAGGAAATTCACCCCTCCACTTT.

The chain combines TRBV5-4 with TRBJ2-4; 7 bases fit TRBD2. Germline V CDR1 and CDR2: SGHNT, YYREEE (reference sequence). The V gene end was trimmed by 4 bases and the J gene end by 0 bases; junction bases not matched to a gene: 7. The CDR3 consists of 16 residues. CDR3 sequence: CASSGGDSLAKNIQYF. The CDR3 DNA reads as TGTGCCAGCAGCGGGGGGGACTCCCTAGCCAAAAACATTCAGTACTTC.

This sequence joins TRBV5-1 and TRBJ2-2; the D gene is possibly TRBD1 (5 bases). The germline gives CDR1 SGHRS, CDR2 YFSETQ. V lost 0 bases and J lost 3, with 6 bases in between. The CDR3 consists of 14 residues. Here the CDR3 DNA reads TGCGCCAGCAGCTTGGGACAGTACACCGGGGAGCTGTTTTTT. This encodes CASSLGQYTGELFF.

The chain employs TRBV5-6 and TRBJ2-7; D gene uncertain. Trimming left V 1 base short and J 7 bases short, with 9 bases between. Germline values: CDR1 SGHDT, CDR2 YYEEEE. This CDR3 region has 12 residues. The CDR3 spells CASSLIRQEQYF. In DNA, the CDR3 is TGTGCCAGCAGCTTGATAAGACAAGAGCAGTACTTC.

DNA for the CDR3: TGCGCCAGCAGCTTAACCGGGGATGAAAAACTGTTTTTT. This translates into CASSLTGDEKLFF. This chain links TRBV5-1 with TRBJ1-4; no clear D gene. The CDR3 covers 13 residues. V gave up 2 bases and J gave up 6 bases, with 8 bases separating them. Germline values: CDR1 SGHRS, CDR2 YFSETQ.